Below are 29 T cell receptor beta chains sequenced from a single sample in a study of CD8+ T cells in alopecia areata. After isolation, RNA underwent reverse transcription to generate cDNA as the sequencing template. The protocol was immunoSEQ multiplex PCR, while the TCRdb copy is restricted to in-frame clones and leaves out a portion. This table has roughly 250,000 clones, roughly 69% appearing once. Sequences were derived from CD4+ T cells sorted from blood, sampled at week 0. All receptors come from a human donor with alopecia areata.

The rearrangement uses TRBV4-3 and TRBJ1-5; D is unclear. The CDR3 extends over 14 amino acids. Germline lookup yields CDR1 LGHNA and CDR2 YSLEER. With 1 base removed from V and 7 bases from J, the gap between germline ends came to 11 bases. The CDR3 here is CASSQGTLGQPQHF. DNA for the CDR3: TGCGCCAGCAGCCAAGGGACGCTTGGGCAGCCCCAGCATTTT.

As to this clone: This CDR3 is also generated by other DNA sequences in the sample. The chain combines TRBV29-1 with TRBJ1-2; D remains ambiguous. Looked up from germline, CDR1 is SQVTM and CDR2 is ANQGSEA. The CDR3 sequence is 10 residues long. V was cut by 6 bases and J by 1 base, with 3 bases left in between. The chain's CDR3 is CSVSNYGYTF. The CDR3 coding sequence is TGCAGCGTGAGTAACTATGGCTACACCTTC.

This rearrangement joins TRBV30 to TRBJ2-2; D unresolved. The CDR3 is 14 amino acids. CDR1 and CDR2 from the germline V gene are GTSNPN and SVGIG (reference sequence). Trimming took off 3 bases at V and 5 bases at J, with 13 bases between the two ends. CDR3 loop: CAWRGVEWTGELFF. In nucleotides, the CDR3 is TGTGCCTGGAGAGGAGTAGAGTGGACCGGGGAGCTGTTTTTT.

The chain carries TRBV29-1 and TRBJ1-5, with a weak D call TRBD1 (6 bases). V shed 7 bases and J shed 2 bases, with 18 bases lying between them. The germline CDR1 and CDR2 sequences are SQVTM and ANQGSEA. The CDR3 is 15 residues long. This chain's CDR3 is CSATSAGEGNQPQHF. In DNA, the CDR3 is TGCAGCGCCACCTCGGCAGGGGAGGGCAATCAGCCCCAGCATTTT.

The CDR3 protein is CASSLEEGPYNEQFF. CDR3 DNA sequence: TGTGCCAGCAGCTTGGAGGAGGGCCCCTACAATGAGCAGTTCTTC. The rearrangement links TRBV5-4 to TRBJ2-1; tentative D call: TRBD2 (6 bases). CDR3 length: 15 amino acids. CDR1 SGHNT and CDR2 YYREEE come from the germline V gene (reference sequence). V lost 0 bases, J lost 2 bases, and 9 bases lay in between.

The chain employs TRBV5-4 and TRBJ1-1; D unclear. The V end was cut by 1 base, the J end by 1 base, with 8 bases between. The CDR3 contains 14 residues. The germline V gene encodes CDR1 SGHNT and CDR2 YYREEE (reference sequence). The CDR3, as DNA: TGTGCCAGCAGCTTGCGGAGACAGAACACTGAAGCTTTCTTT. Its protein product is CASSLRRQNTEAFF. The full variable domain, completed using reference TRBV5-4 and TRBJ1-1, is ETGVTQSPTHLIKTRGQQVTLRCSSQSGHNTVSWYQQALGQGPQFIFQYYREEENGRGNFPPRFSGLQFPNYSSELNVNALELDDSALYLCASSLRRQNTEAFFGQGTRLTVV.

The chain couples TRBV5-6 to TRBJ2-1; D is unclear. Looked up from germline, CDR1 is SGHDT and CDR2 is YYEEEE. CDR3 length: 15 amino acids. V was clipped by 3 bases and J by 1 base, with 11 bases between them. CDR3 nucleotide sequence: TGTGCCAGCAGCTCACGAAGCGCATCCTACAATGAGCAGTTCTTC. Its translation is CASSSRSASYNEQFF.

In its sample, this clone was seen once. The chain has TRBV10-3 and TRBJ1-2; 9 bases match TRBD1. J was trimmed by 8 bases and V by 4 bases; bases with no gene match: 8. From germline, CDR1 is ENHRY and CDR2 SYGVKD. The CDR3 length is 14 residues. CDR3 nucleotide sequence: TGTGCCATCAGTGTACAGGGGGCGACTAGAGGCTACACCTTC. Its translation is CAISVQGATRGYTF.

A few counts support this clone. The rearrangement uses TRBV4-2 and TRBJ2-2; no definite D call. The CDR3 length is 14 residues. In germline, CDR1 is LGHNA, CDR2 YNFKEQ. Trimming took 1 base from V and 1 from J, leaving 4 bases between them. The CDR3 sequence: CASSQAGNTGELFF. CDR3 in DNA: TGTGCCAGCAGCCAAGCGGGGAACACCGGGGAGCTGTTTTTT.

This clone was found once. This sequence joins TRBV2 and TRBJ2-4, with D possibly matching TRBD2 (5 bases). This CDR3 spans 14 amino acids. CDR1 is SNHLY and CDR2 is FYNNEI in the germline V gene. The V end lost 3 bases, the J end lost 2 bases, and 8 bases lay between the germline ends. The CDR3 is CASSDRGTKNIQYF. The CDR3 coding sequence is TGTGCCAGCAGTGATCGGGGTACCAAAAACATTCAGTACTTC.

CDR3 DNA sequence: TGTGCCAGCAGTTATCAGGGCTATGGCTACACCTTC. This gives the protein CASSYQGYGYTF. The V call is TRBV6-5, the J call TRBJ1-2; possibly TRBD1 for D (5 bases). The CDR3 covers 12 residues. V lost 3 bases to trimming and J lost 4 bases, with 6 bases between them. Germline lookup yields CDR1 MNHEY and CDR2 SVGAGI.

The chain combines TRBV5-1 with TRBJ2-5, with D possibly matching TRBD1 (5 bases). V shed 4 bases and J shed 2 bases, with 12 bases lying between them. The CDR3 length is 14 residues. CDR1 and CDR2 from the germline V gene are SGHRS and YFSETQ. The CDR3 DNA reads as TGCGCCAGCAGCCCTAATCCAGGGCAAGAGACCCAGTACTTC. This gives the protein CASSPNPGQETQYF.

CDR3 sequence: CASSVGMSGGASTDTQYF. The CDR3 DNA reads TGTGCCAGCAGCGTAGGAATGAGCGGGGGTGCTAGCACAGATACGCAGTATTTT. V usage is TRBV9 and J usage is TRBJ2-3; TRBD2 matches at 8 bases. The germline V gene encodes CDR1 SGDLS and CDR2 YYNGEE. The V gene end was trimmed by 0 bases and the J gene end by 0 bases; junction bases not matched to a gene: 9. This CDR3 spans 18 amino acids.

The rearrangement joins TRBV29-1 to TRBJ1-1; D uncertain. V was trimmed by 1 base and J by 1 base, leaving 7 bases between them. The V gene's germline CDR1 is SQVTM and CDR2 ANQGSEA. This CDR3 has 13 residues. CDR3 sequence (DNA): TGCAGCGTTGAAGTACAGCCGAACACTGAAGCTTTCTTT. Its translation is CSVEVQPNTEAFF.

V is TRBV19 and J is TRBJ2-5, with D possibly matching TRBD2 (6 bases). The CDR3 sequence is 14 residues long. Germline CDR1 LNHDA, CDR2 SQIVND (reference sequence). Trimming removed 5 bases from V and 4 bases from J, with 14 bases in between. In DNA form, the CDR3 reads TGTGCCAGTAGTTGGGGACTGGGCGGAGAGACCCAGTACTTC. It encodes CASSWGLGGETQYF. The full variable domain, with the rest looked up from reference TRBV19 and TRBJ2-5, is DGGITQSPKYLFRKEGQNVTLSCEQNLNHDAMYWYRQDPGQGLRLIYYSQIVNDFQKGDIAEGYSVSREKKESFPLTVTSAQKNPTAFYLCASSWGLGGETQYFGPGTRLLVL.

The chain joins TRBV2 to TRBJ2-3; the D is unclear. This CDR3 is built from 11 residues. V lost 5 bases, J lost 7 bases, and 7 bases lay in between. CDR1 SNHLY and CDR2 FYNNEI come from the germline V gene. Here the CDR3 DNA reads TGTGCCAGCAGTCTAGATAATACGCAGTATTTT. It specifies CASSLDNTQYF.

CDR3 residues: CASSASADRGRNTIYF. The DNA of the CDR3 is TGTGCCAGCAGCGCGTCTGCGGACAGGGGAAGAAACACCATATATTTT. The chain carries TRBV9 and TRBJ1-3; 9 bases agree with TRBD1. The CDR3 extends over 16 amino acids. V shed 3 bases, J shed 5 bases, and the junction held 9 bases outside the gene matches. Germline values: CDR1 SGDLS, CDR2 YYNGEE.

This clone was found a few times. The chain is built from TRBV25-1 and TRBJ1-1; D may be TRBD1 (6 bases). V was trimmed by 2 bases and J by 4 bases, leaving 14 bases between them. Per the germline V gene, CDR1 is MGHDK and CDR2 is SYGVNS. This CDR3 has 15 residues. CDR3 region: CASSEPGGRTTEAFF. The CDR3 DNA is TGTGCCAGCAGTGAACCCGGGGGCAGGACCACTGAAGCTTTCTTT.

V is TRBV4-1 and J is TRBJ2-1, with 8 bases fitting TRBD2. Trimming cost V 5 bases and J 11 bases; bases outside gene matches: 17. The CDR3 covers 16 residues. CDR1 and CDR2 (germline): MGHRA, YSYEKL. The CDR3 spells CASSSRLAWDLNQQFF. CDR3 nucleotide sequence: TGCGCCAGCAGCTCCAGACTAGCGTGGGACCTGAATCAGCAGTTCTTC.

The V and J genes are TRBV7-3 and TRBJ2-1; D is unresolved. Germline V gene sequence: CDR1 SGHTA, CDR2 FQGTGA. The V and J ends lost 5 bases and 6 bases respectively, with 11 bases between them. This CDR3 contains 13 residues. The CDR3 region has the DNA TGTGCCAGCAGCCTGTCCCCCTTCAATGAGCAGTTCTTC. Amino acids: CASSLSPFNEQFF.

The chain couples TRBV30 to TRBJ2-6; D unclear. The germline gives CDR1 GTSNPN, CDR2 SVGIG (reference sequence). Trimming removed 2 bases at V and 2 bases at J, with 4 bases between. There are 13 residues in the CDR3. The chain's CDR3 is CAWSTPGANVLTF. The CDR3 DNA reads TGTGCCTGGAGTACCCCTGGGGCCAACGTCCTGACTTTC.

The V and J genes are TRBV20-1 and TRBJ2-5; D call uncertain. The CDR3 sequence is 10 residues long. In germline, CDR1 is DFQATT, CDR2 SNEGSKA (reference sequence). The V gene lost 6 bases and the J gene lost 3 bases, with 5 bases spanning the gap. CDR3 bases: TGCAGTGCGCCCGAAGAGACCCAGTACTTC. It codes for CSAPEETQYF.

This clone was seen only a few times. V usage is TRBV29-1 and J usage is TRBJ1-2; a weak D match, TRBD1 (5 bases). Germline V gene lookup returns CDR1 SQVTM and CDR2 ANQGSEA. V was pared by 7 bases and J by 6 bases, with 15 bases between. The CDR3 totals 12 residues. Here the CDR3 reads CSGGVPGDGYTF. The CDR3 DNA reads TGCAGCGGAGGGGTCCCAGGTGATGGCTACACCTTC.

The sample holds a few counts of this clone. The chain links TRBV7-2 to TRBJ2-4; either TRBD1 or TRBD2 may fit D (5 bases each). V was pared by 1 base and J by 7 bases, with 8 bases between. Germline V lookup: CDR1 SGHTA, CDR2 FQGNSA. There are 13 residues in the CDR3. The CDR3 DNA is TGTGCCAGCAGCTTAGGGGGGTCGAACATTCAGTACTTC. Amino acids: CASSLGGSNIQYF.

V usage is TRBV18 and J usage is TRBJ1-5; weak D call: TRBD1 (5 bases). The CDR3 is made up of 14 amino acids. V lost 3 bases and J lost 4, with 10 bases in between. Germline V gene lookup returns CDR1 KGHSH and CDR2 LQKENI. The CDR3 DNA reads TGTGCCAGCTCACCTGGACAAAAGAATCAGCCCCAGCATTTT. Translating gives CASSPGQKNQPQHF.

The rearrangement links TRBV21-1 to TRBJ2-5; TRBD2 was called by the table and not checked on the DNA. TRBV21-1 is reported as a pseudogene. The CDR3 extends over 16 amino acids. Here the CDR3 DNA reads TGTGCCAGCAGCAAAGGCATAGCGGGGGGCAGGGAGACCCAGTACTTC. Its translation: CASSKGIAGGRETQYF.

This clone was found once. Other DNA sequences in this sample translate to the same CDR3. The V and J genes are TRBV15 and TRBJ1-4; D uncertain. The V end lost 1 base, the J end lost 5 bases, and 2 bases lay between the germline ends. The CDR3 is 12 amino acids. From germline, CDR1 is LNHNV and CDR2 YYDKDF (reference sequence). The CDR3 DNA sequence: TGTGCCACCAGCAGAGTAAATGAAAAACTGTTTTTT. It specifies CATSRVNEKLFF.

J is TRBJ2-7 and V is TRBV20-1; D not resolved. The CDR3 spans 11 residues. From germline, CDR1 is DFQATT and CDR2 SNEGSKA (reference sequence). V was pared by 1 base and J by 9 bases, with 10 bases between. In nucleotides, the CDR3 is TGCAGTGCTAGAGCCGGTACCCCGCAGTACTTC. Translating it yields CSARAGTPQYF.

This clone was picked up a small number of times. The V and J genes are TRBV5-1 and TRBJ2-1; possibly TRBD2 for D (7 bases). The germline V gene has CDR1 SGHRS and CDR2 YFSETQ. V was trimmed by 1 base and J by 6 bases, leaving 17 bases between them. The CDR3 sequence is 16 residues long. The CDR3: CASSLRAGQPVNEQFF. The CDR3 bases are TGCGCCAGCAGCTTGCGAGCGGGACAACCTGTCAATGAGCAGTTCTTC.